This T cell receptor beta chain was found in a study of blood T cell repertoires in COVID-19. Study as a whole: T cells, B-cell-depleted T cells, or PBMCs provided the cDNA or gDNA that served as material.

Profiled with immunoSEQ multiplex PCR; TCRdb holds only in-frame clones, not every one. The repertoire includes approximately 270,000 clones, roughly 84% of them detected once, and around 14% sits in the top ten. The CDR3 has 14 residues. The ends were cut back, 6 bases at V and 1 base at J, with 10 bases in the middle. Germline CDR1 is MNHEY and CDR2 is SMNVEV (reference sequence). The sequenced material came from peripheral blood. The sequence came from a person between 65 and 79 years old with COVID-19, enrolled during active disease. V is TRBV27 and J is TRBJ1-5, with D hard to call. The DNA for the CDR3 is TGTGCCAGCAGCCGGTCCCTGAGCAATCAGCCCCAGCATTTT. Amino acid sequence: CASSRSLSNQPQHF.